The 2 T cell receptor beta chains below come from one sample, sequenced in a study of shared clonotypes between healthy human individuals. Here immunoSEQ multiplex PCR was the method, and the copy in TCRdb shows in-frame clones only, minus some. Here the sample spans under 2.5 million clones, about 90% being singletons. Sequences were obtained from naive CD4+ T cells from PBMCs. Specified subset: CD45RA+ positively selected. The receptors were gathered from a man between 18 and 29 years old in good health. Some clones in this sample may be carry-over from other donors' samples.

Points on this clone: At the DNA level, this CDR3 is encoded by other sequences in the same sample as well. The V call is TRBV19, the J call TRBJ2-7; 8 positions match TRBD1. This CDR3 comprises 13 residues. CDR1 is LNHDA, CDR2 SQIVND, per germline (reference sequence). With 4 bases clipped from V and 3 bases from J, the junction kept 2 bases outside the gene matches. CDR3 nucleotides: TGTGCCAGTAGTAGGGACAGGTTCTACGAGCAGTACTTC. This encodes CASSRDRFYEQYF. Together with reference TRBV19 and TRBJ2-7, the CDR3 gives the full variable domain: DGGITQSPKYLFRKEGQNVTLSCEQNLNHDAMYWYRQDPGQGLRLIYYSQIVNDFQKGDIAEGYSVSREKKESFPLTVTSAQKNPTAFYLCASSRDRFYEQYFGPGTRLTVT.

The chain employs TRBV30 and TRBJ2-6; D gene unclear. Germline V CDR1 and CDR2: GTSNPN, SVGIG (reference sequence). This CDR3 comprises 15 residues. Trimming took 3 bases from V and 2 from J, leaving 11 bases between them. CDR3 DNA sequence: TGTGCCTGGAGCGGTTCGCCGGCTGGGGCCAACGTCCTGACTTTC. Translation: CAWSGSPAGANVLTF.